This T cell receptor (beta chain) is from a study of CD8 T cells in ankylosing spondylitis. The sample holds many counts of this clonotype. Its antigen remains unidentified. The length of the CDR3 is 14 residues. The V and J ends lost 3 bases and 2 bases, in that order; junction bases with no gene match: 2. Germline V gene data show CDR1 as SGHRS and CDR2 as YFSETQ. General study points: Ankylosing spondylitis blood appeared to carry a characteristic TCR beta motif of roughly eight highly homologous variants. Certain motif variants had earlier appeared in reactive arthritis synovial fluid and blood.

Quantitative 5'-RACE with molecular barcodes produced the TCR beta libraries. TCRdb passed the 5' RACE reads through MiXCR, listing each CDR3 protein once. The sample contains 200,000 to 300,000 distinct CDR3 sequences, less than 10% of which appear only once. The receptor's source is a male donor with ankylosing spondylitis or in good health (not recorded which). The V gene is TRBV5-1, the J gene TRBJ2-5; 9 bases agree with TRBD1. Sequenced sample: blood, either unsorted or a sorted T cell fraction (not recorded which). The CDR3 sequence is CASSWGQGQETQYF. CDR3 nucleotides: TGCGCCAGCAGCTGGGGACAGGGTCAAGAGACCCAGTACTTC.